This T cell receptor beta chain was recorded in a study of OX40 agonist ivuxolimab in advanced cancers. CDR1 is SGDLS and CDR2 is YYNGEE in the germline V gene. This CDR3 region has 15 residues. The V and J ends lost 0 bases and 5 bases respectively, with 11 bases between them. TCRdb keeps only in-frame clones here, not all; method: immunoSEQ multiplex PCR. The sample has fewer than 65,000 clones, more than 80% seen once. The V call is TRBV9, the J call TRBJ1-4, with a possible D match to TRBD1 (5 bases). The starting material was CD4+ or CD8+ T cells sorted from blood, obtained in a trial of the OX40 agonist ivuxolimab. The sequence came from an adult with an advanced solid tumor such as melanoma, head and neck, liver or kidney cancer. CDR3 amino acids: CASSVGQSVNEKLFF. CDR3 DNA sequence: TGTGCCAGCAGCGTAGGACAGTCGGTAAATGAAAAACTGTTTTTT.